These T cell receptor beta chains were read from a single sample in a study of blood T cell repertoires in COVID-19. The table came from immunoSEQ multiplex PCR; TCRdb's copy has only in-frame clones and leaves some out. Counted here are around 150,000 clones, roughly 88% occurring once; the ten biggest clones make up around 8.4%. Sequences were obtained from peripheral blood. The receptors here all came from a woman older than 75 with active or convalescent COVID-19. CDR3s include the opening cysteine and the closing phenylalanine or tryptophan. D genes are given only for firm matches.

v_gene,j_gene,d_gene,CDR3nt,CDR3aa
TRBV19,TRBJ2-5,TRBD2,TGTGCCAGTAGTATTGGGGGGGTCCAAGAGACCCAGTACTTC,CASSIGGVQETQYF
TRBV19,TRBJ1-3,-,TGTGCCAGTAGTAGCGGGGCGATTGGGGACACCATATATTTT,CASSSGAIGDTIYF
TRBV13,TRBJ1-2,-,TGTGCCAGCAGCTCGAGACAGGCAAACTATGGCTACACCTTC,CASSSRQANYGYTF
TRBV11-3,TRBJ2-7,TRBD1,TGTGCCAGCAGCTTTTTATCATACAGGGGGGAAGGCGAGCAGTACTTC,CASSFLSYRGEGEQYF
TRBV6-1,TRBJ1-2,-,TGTGCCAGCAGTGAACACTCTAACTATGGCTACACCTTC,CASSEHSNYGYTF
TRBV5-1,TRBJ1-1,TRBD1,TGCGCCAGCAGCTTTACCGAACAGAGGGGGCTAGGGGCTTTCTTT,CASSFTEQRGLGAFF
TRBV3-1/TRBV3-2,TRBJ1-3,TRBD1,TGTGCCAGCAGCCAAGGCTGGACAGGGAGCTCTGGAAACACCATATATTTT,CASSQGWTGSSGNTIYF
TRBV14,TRBJ2-1,-,TGTGCCAGCAGCCTGCGCGGGAATGAGCAGTTCTTC,CASSLRGNEQFF
TRBV14,TRBJ1-1,TRBD1,TGTGCCAGCAGCTCGGACAGGGTTGAAGCTTTCTTT,CASSSDRVEAFF
TRBV7-3,TRBJ2-3,-,TGTGCCAGCAGCTTAACAGGGGGCACAGATACGCAGTATTTT,CASSLTGGTDTQYF
TRBV7-6,TRBJ2-5,TRBD2,TGTGCCAGCAGCCAGCTAGCGGGGGGTGAGACCCAGTACTTC,CASSQLAGGETQYF
TRBV5-5,TRBJ1-2,-,TGTGCCAGCAGCTTGGAGGGATTAGGACTGTATGGCTACACCTTC,CASSLEGLGLYGYTF